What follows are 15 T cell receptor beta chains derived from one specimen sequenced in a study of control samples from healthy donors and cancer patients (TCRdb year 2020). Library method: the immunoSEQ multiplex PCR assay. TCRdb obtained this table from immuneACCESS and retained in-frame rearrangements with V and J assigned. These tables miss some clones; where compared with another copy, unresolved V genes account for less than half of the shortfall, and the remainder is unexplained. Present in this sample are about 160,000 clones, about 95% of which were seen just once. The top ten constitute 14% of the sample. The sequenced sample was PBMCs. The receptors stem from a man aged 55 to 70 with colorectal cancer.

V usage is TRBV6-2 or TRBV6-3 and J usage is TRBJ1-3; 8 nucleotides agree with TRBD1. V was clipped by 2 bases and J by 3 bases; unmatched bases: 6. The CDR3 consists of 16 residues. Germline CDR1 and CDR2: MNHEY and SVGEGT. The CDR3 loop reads CASSYGGQGFGNTIYF. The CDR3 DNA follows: TGTGCCAGCAGTTACGGCGGACAGGGCTTTGGAAACACCATATATTTT.

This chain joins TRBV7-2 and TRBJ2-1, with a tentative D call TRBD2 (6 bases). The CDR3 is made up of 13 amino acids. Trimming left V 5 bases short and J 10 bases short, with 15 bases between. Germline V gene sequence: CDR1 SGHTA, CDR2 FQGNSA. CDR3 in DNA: TGTGCCAGCAGCCGGGACTCCGCAGGGGAGCAGTTCTTC. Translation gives CASSRDSAGEQFF.

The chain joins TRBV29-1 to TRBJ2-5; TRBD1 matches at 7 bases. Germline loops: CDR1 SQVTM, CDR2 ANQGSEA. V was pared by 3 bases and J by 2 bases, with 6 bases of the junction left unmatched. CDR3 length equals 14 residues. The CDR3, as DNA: TGCAGCGTTGAGCTAGGCAGGGGGCAAGAGACCCAGTACTTC. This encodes CSVELGRGQETQYF.

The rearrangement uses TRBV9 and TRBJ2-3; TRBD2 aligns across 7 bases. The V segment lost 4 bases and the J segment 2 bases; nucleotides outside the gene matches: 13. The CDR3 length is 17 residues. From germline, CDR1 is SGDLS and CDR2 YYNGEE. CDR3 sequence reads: CASSLSQPGGFTDTQYF. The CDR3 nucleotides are TGTGCCAGCAGCCTTAGTCAGCCGGGGGGATTCACAGATACGCAGTATTTT.

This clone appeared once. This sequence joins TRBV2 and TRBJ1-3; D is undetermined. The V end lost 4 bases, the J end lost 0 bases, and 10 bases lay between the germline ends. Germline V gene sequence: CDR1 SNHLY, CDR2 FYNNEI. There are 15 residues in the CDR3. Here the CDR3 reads CASSAALHSGNTIYF. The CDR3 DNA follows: TGTGCCAGCAGTGCAGCTTTACACTCTGGAAACACCATATATTTT.

The DNA of the CDR3 is TGTGCCATCAGTGAGTCGACGGCAAGAAACACCATATATTTT. Translated, it gives CAISESTARNTIYF. V usage is TRBV10-3 and J usage is TRBJ1-3, with D unclear. This CDR3 comprises 14 residues. Between the trimmed V and J ends, which lost 0 bases and 5 bases, there was a span of 8 bases. Germline loops: CDR1 ENHRY, CDR2 SYGVKD.

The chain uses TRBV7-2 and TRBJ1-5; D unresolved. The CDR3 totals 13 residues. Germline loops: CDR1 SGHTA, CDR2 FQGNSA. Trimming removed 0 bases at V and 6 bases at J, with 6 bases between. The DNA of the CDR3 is TGTGCCAGCAGCTTAGCTGAAGTTCAGCCCCAGCATTTT. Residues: CASSLAEVQPQHF.

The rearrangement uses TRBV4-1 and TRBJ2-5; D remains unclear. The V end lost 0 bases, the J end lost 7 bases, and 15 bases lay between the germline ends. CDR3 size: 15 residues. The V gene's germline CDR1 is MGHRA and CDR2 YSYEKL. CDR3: CASSQDLDLWATQYF. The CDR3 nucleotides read TGCGCCAGCAGCCAAGATTTGGATCTGTGGGCGACCCAGTACTTC.

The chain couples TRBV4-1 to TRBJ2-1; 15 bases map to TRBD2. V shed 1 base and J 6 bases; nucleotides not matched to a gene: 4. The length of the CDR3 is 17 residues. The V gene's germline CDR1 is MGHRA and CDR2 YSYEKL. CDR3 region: CASSQGTSGGAFNEQFF. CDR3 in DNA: TGCGCCAGCAGCCAAGGGACTAGCGGGGGGGCCTTCAATGAGCAGTTCTTC.

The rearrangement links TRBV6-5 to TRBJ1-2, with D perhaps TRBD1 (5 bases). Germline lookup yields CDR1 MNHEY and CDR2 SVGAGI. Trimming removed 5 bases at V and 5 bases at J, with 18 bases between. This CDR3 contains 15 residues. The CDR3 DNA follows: TGTGCCAGCAGTATCTCCCGGGGGGACCGATATGGCTACACCTTC. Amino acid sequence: CASSISRGDRYGYTF.

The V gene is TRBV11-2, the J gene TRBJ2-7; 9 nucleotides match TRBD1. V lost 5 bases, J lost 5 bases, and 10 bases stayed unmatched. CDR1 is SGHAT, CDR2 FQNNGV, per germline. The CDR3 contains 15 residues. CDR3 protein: CASSQDRGFTDEQYF. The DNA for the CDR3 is TGTGCCAGCAGCCAAGACAGGGGGTTCACCGACGAGCAGTACTTC. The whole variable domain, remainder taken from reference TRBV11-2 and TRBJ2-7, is EAGVAQSPRYKIIEKRQSVAFWCNPISGHATLYWYQQILGQGPKLLIQFQNNGVVDDSQLPKDRFSAERLKGVDSTLKIQPAKLEDSAVYLCASSQDRGFTDEQYFGPGTRLTVT.

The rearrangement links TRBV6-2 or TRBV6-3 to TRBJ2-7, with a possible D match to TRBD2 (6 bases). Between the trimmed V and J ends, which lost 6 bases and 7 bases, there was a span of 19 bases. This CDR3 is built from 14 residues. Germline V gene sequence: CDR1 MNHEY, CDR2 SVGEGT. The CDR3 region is CASSDPNGLREQYF. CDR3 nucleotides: TGTGCCAGCAGCGATCCAAACGGACTAAGGGAGCAGTACTTC.

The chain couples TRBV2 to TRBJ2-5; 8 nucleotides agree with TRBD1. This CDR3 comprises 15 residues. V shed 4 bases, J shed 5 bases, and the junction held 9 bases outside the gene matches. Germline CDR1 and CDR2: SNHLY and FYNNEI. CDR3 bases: TGTGCCAGCAGTGTCCCGGACAGGGCCGCTGAGACCCAGTACTTC. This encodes CASSVPDRAAETQYF.

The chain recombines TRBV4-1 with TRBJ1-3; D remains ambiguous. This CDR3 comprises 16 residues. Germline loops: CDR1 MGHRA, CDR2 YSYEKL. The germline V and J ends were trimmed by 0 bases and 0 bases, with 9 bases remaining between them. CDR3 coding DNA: TGCGCCAGCAGCCAAGATAGGCGTGGCTCTGGAAACACCATATATTTT. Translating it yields CASSQDRRGSGNTIYF.

Here the CDR3 reads CASSLVGGTVSGNTIYF. The DNA for the CDR3 is TGTGCCAGCAGCTTGGTGGGGGGGACAGTCTCTGGAAACACCATATATTTT. The rearrangement joins TRBV5-6 to TRBJ1-3, with 7 positions matching TRBD1. Trimming removed 0 bases from V and 0 bases from J; junction bases left unmatched: 6. The germline CDR1 and CDR2 sequences are SGHDT and YYEEEE. CDR3 size: 17 residues.